This T cell receptor beta chain was sequenced during a study of monozygotic twins with inflammatory bowel disease. A note on this clonotype: The target antigen is unknown.

Study results and limitations: No discrimination was achieved between different T cell subtypes.

CDR3 length: 19 residues. CDR1 is SGHVS, CDR2 FNYEAQ, per germline. TCRdb re-called the 5' RACE reads and shows each CDR3 protein once, DNA omitted. The sample data list around 380,000 distinct CDR3 sequences. This TCR was recovered from a human donor with ulcerative colitis or Crohn's disease, or a healthy co-twin of an affected twin (not recorded which). This sequence joins TRBV7-6 and TRBJ1-3; TCRdb returns TRBD1, unconfirmable since there is no DNA. The sample taken for sequencing was blood. The CDR3 spells CASSLAPFGTGGQMNTIYF.